The 29 T cell receptor beta chains reported below all come from one sample, sequenced in a study of OX40 agonist ivuxolimab in advanced cancers. Using immunoSEQ multiplex PCR, the repertoire was profiled, and TCRdb retains in-frame clones only, with some absent. The table has thousands of clones, about 70% seen once. The sample here was CD4+ or CD8+ T cells sorted from blood, taken in a trial of the OX40 agonist ivuxolimab. These receptors came from an adult with an advanced solid tumor such as melanoma, head and neck, liver or kidney cancer.

The chain uses TRBV25-1 and TRBJ2-1, with TRBD1 as a possible D gene (6 bases). The CDR3 consists of 15 residues. The germline CDR1 and CDR2 sequences are MGHDK and SYGVNS. V was clipped by 2 bases and J by 5 bases, with 13 bases between them. The CDR3 loop is CASSETATGDNEQFF. In nucleotides, the CDR3 is TGTGCCAGCAGTGAAACGGCGACAGGAGACAATGAGCAGTTCTTC.

This rearrangement joins TRBV29-1 to TRBJ2-3, with D possibly being TRBD2 (6 bases). This CDR3 contains 13 residues. The germline CDR1 and CDR2 sequences are SQVTM and ANQGSEA. The ends were cut back, 2 bases at V and 6 bases at J, with 12 bases in the middle. CDR3 DNA: TGCAGCGTTGAACTCGGGAGAGGGGATACGCAGTATTTT. This sequence encodes CSVELGRGDTQYF.

V and J are TRBV9 and TRBJ2-7; D may be TRBD1 or TRBD2 (5 bases each). The germline CDR1 and CDR2 sequences are SGDLS and YYNGEE. This CDR3 is built from 13 residues. V was clipped by 4 bases and J by 5 bases, with 13 bases between them. The chain's CDR3 is CASSPPLGHEQYF. In DNA, the CDR3 is TGTGCCAGCAGCCCCCCCTTGGGACACGAGCAGTACTTC.

This clone was found a few times. The chain links TRBV5-5 to TRBJ1-1; D unclear. There are 15 residues in the CDR3. Germline assignment: CDR1 SGHKS and CDR2 YYEKEE (reference sequence). V lost 4 bases and J lost 2, with 15 bases in between. For the CDR3, the DNA is TGTGCCAGCAGCCCGAGCGGCAGCCCTAACACTGAAGCTTTCTTT. Protein: CASSPSGSPNTEAFF. Drawing the rest from reference TRBV5-5 and TRBJ1-1, the complete variable domain is DAGVTQSPTHLIKTRGQQVTLRCSPISGHKSVSWYQQVLGQGPQFIFQYYEKEERGRGNFPDRFSARQFPNYSSELNVNALLLGDSALYLCASSPSGSPNTEAFFGQGTRLTVV.

This chain uses TRBV15 with TRBJ2-1; D gene uncertain. Trimming pared 0 bases from V and 3 bases from J, leaving 0 bases between. The CDR3 is made up of 12 amino acids. Germline V gene lookup returns CDR1 LNHNV and CDR2 YYDKDF (reference sequence). This CDR3 reads CATSRDYNEQFF. In DNA form, the CDR3 reads TGTGCCACCAGCAGAGACTACAATGAGCAGTTCTTC.

J is TRBJ2-6 and V is TRBV15; D not resolved. V was cut by 5 bases and J by 0 bases, with 11 bases left in between. The CDR3 runs 16 residues. Germline V gives CDR1 LNHNV, CDR2 YYDKDF (reference sequence). The CDR3 DNA is TGTGCCACCAGCGGTACAGCCTTCTCTGGGGCCAACGTCCTGACTTTC. This codes for CATSGTAFSGANVLTF.

Here the CDR3 reads CASSLAAGGNTEAFF. The CDR3 DNA reads TGTGCCAGCAGCTTGGCCGCGGGAGGGAACACTGAAGCTTTCTTT. The chain has TRBV5-5 and TRBJ1-1, with D hard to call. This CDR3 contains 15 residues. From germline, CDR1 is SGHKS and CDR2 YYEKEE (reference sequence). V dropped 0 bases and J dropped 1 base, with 10 bases sitting between them.

The chain is built from TRBV28 and TRBJ2-7, with 10 bases matching TRBD1. The CDR3 runs 15 residues. The trim removed 7 bases at V and 5 bases at J, leaving 11 bases unmatched. In germline, CDR1 is MDHEN, CDR2 SYDVKM. The CDR3 DNA sequence: TGTGCCAGCACCTTGGGGAAGACAGGGGGCGACGAGCAGTACTTC. The encoded protein is CASTLGKTGGDEQYF.

Only a few counts were recorded for this clone. The gene calls are TRBV5-6 and TRBJ2-1; the D gene is possibly TRBD2 (7 bases). CDR1 is SGHDT and CDR2 is YYEEEE in the germline V gene. The CDR3 loop spans 14 amino acids. V lost 3 bases and J 8 bases, leaving 15 bases between the germline ends. CDR3 sequence reads: CASSSLQGGDEQFF. Here the CDR3 DNA reads TGTGCCAGCAGCTCCCTACAGGGAGGGGATGAGCAGTTCTTC.

This clone has only one observation. The rearrangement uses TRBV12-5 and TRBJ2-5; 8 positions match TRBD2. The better agreement between TRBJ2-7 and the DNA end casts doubt on the J call. CDR1 LGHNT and CDR2 FRNRAP come from the germline V gene. The CDR3 extends over 12 amino acids. The CDR3 loop reads CASASGSYEQYF. The CDR3 DNA reads TGTGCTAGTGCGAGCGGGAGTTACGAGCAGTACTTC.

The CDR3, as DNA: TGTGCCAGCAGTTACTCCGGGGGAGGTGATGGCTACACCTTC. This encodes CASSYSGGGDGYTF. The chain combines TRBV6-6 with TRBJ1-2, with TRBD1 as a possible D gene (5 bases). Germline CDR1 is MNHNY and CDR2 is SVGAGI (reference sequence). The length of the CDR3 is 14 residues. Trimming took off 0 bases at V and 6 bases at J, with 11 bases between the two ends.

The chain employs TRBV7-9 and TRBJ2-5; D remains ambiguous. V was shortened by 3 bases and J by 3 bases, with 20 bases between the two germline ends. The CDR3 has 17 residues. Germline assignment: CDR1 SEHNR and CDR2 FQNEAQ (reference sequence). This CDR3 is CASSFLDESGVKETQYF. The CDR3 DNA sequence: TGTGCCAGCAGCTTCTTGGATGAGTCAGGCGTCAAAGAGACCCAGTACTTC.

This clone has a handful of counts. The chain links TRBV18 to TRBJ2-1, with TRBD2 identical over 13 bases. The trim removed 0 bases at V and 5 bases at J, leaving 1 base unmatched. The CDR3 has 16 amino acids. Germline V lookup: CDR1 KGHSH, CDR2 LQKENI. CDR3 in amino acids: CASSPPGTSGNNEQFF. The CDR3 bases are TGTGCCAGCTCACCACCCGGGACTAGCGGGAACAATGAGCAGTTCTTC.

The chain uses TRBV7-8 and TRBJ1-5; TRBD1 matches 8 bases. V shed 6 bases, J shed 6 bases, and the junction held 10 bases outside the gene matches. Per the germline V gene, CDR1 is SGHVS and CDR2 is FQNEAQ. The CDR3 is 15 amino acids. Here the CDR3 reads CASSQGAGGGQPQHF. For the CDR3, the DNA is TGTGCCAGCAGTCAAGGGGCAGGGGGCGGTCAGCCCCAGCATTTT.

V and J are TRBV6-1 and TRBJ1-2; D unresolved. This CDR3 is built from 10 residues. The V gene's germline CDR1 is MNHNS and CDR2 SASEGT. V was clipped by 5 bases and J by 14 bases, with 12 bases between them. CDR3 DNA sequence: TGTGCCAGCAGTTCCGGAGCGCAAACCTTC. Translating it yields CASSSGAQTF.

This clone was seen more than once but under ten times. DNA of the CDR3: TGTGCCTGGAGCCGAGCGGACACAGATACGCAGTATTTT. This encodes CAWSRADTDTQYF. V is TRBV30 and J is TRBJ2-3, with a tentative D call TRBD2 (5 bases). The CDR3 is 13 residues long. With 3 bases removed from V and 2 bases from J, the gap between germline ends came to 9 bases. Looked up from germline, CDR1 is GTSNPN and CDR2 is SVGIG (reference sequence).

This clone was observed a few times. V and J are TRBV6-4 and TRBJ2-1; a possible D gene is TRBD2 (6 bases). Germline V CDR1 and CDR2: MRHNA, SNTAGT. Trimming removed 5 bases from V and 6 bases from J, with 11 bases in between. The CDR3 contains 13 residues. The CDR3 loop is CASSPSSANEQFF. Written as DNA, the CDR3 is TGTGCCAGCAGTCCTTCTAGCGCCAATGAGCAGTTCTTC.

V and J are TRBV6-6 and TRBJ2-1; 7 bases are a match to TRBD2. J lost 10 bases, V lost 0 bases, and 12 bases had no gene match. Germline lookup yields CDR1 MNHNY and CDR2 SVGAGI (reference sequence). The CDR3 consists of 16 residues. The DNA for the CDR3 is TGTGCCAGCAGTTACTCGCTTGGCGGGAGTATCGGAGAGCAGTTCTTC. Translating it yields CASSYSLGGSIGEQFF.

The CDR3 loop is CASSLGVGLGEQYF. For the CDR3, the DNA is TGTGCCAGCAGCTTAGGTGTCGGCCTGGGGGAGCAGTACTTC. V usage is TRBV13 and J usage is TRBJ2-7, with D unresolved. Trimming cost V 0 bases and J 7 bases, with 13 bases left between them. This CDR3 contains 14 residues. The germline gives CDR1 PRHDT, CDR2 FYEKMQ (reference sequence).

V usage is TRBV7-9 and J usage is TRBJ1-2; TRBD1 might be the D (5 bases). Trimming removed 3 bases from V and 7 bases from J, with 9 bases in between. Germline CDR1 reads SEHNR; CDR2 reads FQNEAQ (reference sequence). The CDR3 runs to 12 residues. The CDR3: CASSFRQGGYTF. The DNA of the CDR3 is TGTGCCAGCAGCTTTAGGCAGGGTGGCTACACCTTC.

This clone was counted only a few times. V is TRBV18 and J is TRBJ2-7; D remains ambiguous. The CDR3 covers 12 residues. The V end was cut by 4 bases, the J end by 4 bases, with 8 bases between. CDR1 and CDR2 from the germline V gene are KGHSH and LQKENI. The CDR3 spells CASSQDLYEQYF. The CDR3 DNA is TGTGCCAGCTCACAAGACTTGTACGAGCAGTACTTC.

A few counts support this clone. The rearrangement joins TRBV5-1 to TRBJ2-1, with 11 bases identical to TRBD2. This CDR3 comprises 16 residues. Germline loops: CDR1 SGHRS, CDR2 YFSETQ. The J segment lost 4 bases and the V segment lost 0 bases, leaving 3 bases of the junction unmatched. CDR3 amino acids: CASSLGTSGFYNEQFF. The CDR3 DNA is TGCGCCAGCAGCTTGGGGACTAGCGGGTTTTACAATGAGCAGTTCTTC.

The chain has TRBV7-9 and TRBJ1-3, with D hard to call. The germline V and J ends were trimmed by 5 bases and 0 bases, with 14 bases remaining between them. CDR3 size: 16 residues. CDR1 and CDR2 (germline): SEHNR, FQNEAQ (reference sequence). The DNA for the CDR3 is TGTGCCAGCAGCCCTGATTCGGGTCTCTCTGGAAACACCATATATTTT. Its protein is CASSPDSGLSGNTIYF.

The chain recombines TRBV4-3 with TRBJ2-7; maybe TRBD2 (6 bases). The CDR3 has 15 amino acids. Trimming pared 0 bases from V and 0 bases from J, leaving 9 bases between. CDR1 is LGHNA and CDR2 is YSLEER in the germline V gene. The CDR3 bases are TGCGCCAGCAGCCAAGATGCGGGGCCCTCCTACGAGCAGTACTTC. This encodes CASSQDAGPSYEQYF.

This clone was seen a few times. The chain has TRBV6-6 and TRBJ1-2; D unclear. Germline CDR1 is MNHNY and CDR2 is SVGAGI (reference sequence). V lost 5 bases and J 0 bases, leaving 10 bases between the germline ends. There are 14 residues in the CDR3. The chain's CDR3 is CASSRSPTNYGYTF. The CDR3, as DNA: TGTGCCAGCAGTCGATCCCCCACTAACTATGGCTACACCTTC.

This chain joins TRBV29-1 and TRBJ2-7, with 7 nucleotides matching TRBD1. V was clipped by 6 bases and J by 2 bases; unmatched bases: 7. The CDR3 is 13 residues long. CDR1 and CDR2 (germline): SQVTM, ANQGSEA. The CDR3 DNA sequence: TGCAGCGTCGTTACCGGGACAGCCTACGAGCAGTACTTC. Protein: CSVVTGTAYEQYF.

This rearrangement joins TRBV4-2 to TRBJ1-5; D unresolved. Germline V gives CDR1 LGHNA, CDR2 YNFKEQ. Between the trimmed V and J ends, which lost 0 bases and 4 bases, there was a span of 10 bases. This CDR3 has 15 amino acids. The CDR3 region is CASSQDWSANQPQHF. As DNA, the CDR3 is TGTGCCAGCAGCCAAGATTGGTCAGCAAATCAGCCCCAGCATTTT.

The V call is TRBV7-9, the J call TRBJ2-7; tentatively, D is TRBD2 (5 bases). Trimming took off 5 bases at V and 6 bases at J, with 14 bases between the two ends. The CDR3 contains 13 residues. Per germline, CDR1 SEHNR and CDR2 FQNEAQ (reference sequence). The CDR3, as DNA: TGTGCCAGCAGCCCCCCCGGGGTAGGCGAGCAGTACTTC. This sequence encodes CASSPPGVGEQYF. Combining the CDR3 with reference TRBV7-9 and TRBJ2-7 gives the whole variable domain DTGVSQNPRHKITKRGQNVTFRCDPISEHNRLYWYRQTLGQGPEFLTYFQNEAQLEKSRLLSDRFSAERPKGSFSTLEIQRTEQGDSAMYLCASSPPGVGEQYFGPGTRLTVT.

The rearrangement links TRBV30 to TRBJ1-6, with D tentatively TRBD1 (5 bases). The CDR3 length is 14 residues. V was clipped by 1 base and J by 7 bases, with 11 bases between them. Germline values: CDR1 GTSNPN, CDR2 SVGIG (reference sequence). The CDR3 loop reads CAWSEGLFNSPLHF. CDR3 nucleotides: TGTGCCTGGAGTGAGGGACTGTTCAATTCACCCCTCCACTTT.